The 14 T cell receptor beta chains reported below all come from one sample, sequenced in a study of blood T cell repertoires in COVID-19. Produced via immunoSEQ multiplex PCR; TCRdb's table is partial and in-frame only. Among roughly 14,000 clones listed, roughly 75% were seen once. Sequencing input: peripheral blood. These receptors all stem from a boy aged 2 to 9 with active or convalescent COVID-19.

CDR3 nucleotide sequence: TGCGCCAGCAGCTCCGGACTTATCAATGAGCAGTTCTTC. As protein: CASSSGLINEQFF. The V and J genes are TRBV5-1 and TRBJ2-1; tentatively, D is TRBD2 (5 bases). The CDR3 has 13 amino acids. The ends were cut back, 3 bases at V and 6 bases at J, with 10 bases in the middle. Germline CDR1 is SGHRS and CDR2 is YFSETQ.

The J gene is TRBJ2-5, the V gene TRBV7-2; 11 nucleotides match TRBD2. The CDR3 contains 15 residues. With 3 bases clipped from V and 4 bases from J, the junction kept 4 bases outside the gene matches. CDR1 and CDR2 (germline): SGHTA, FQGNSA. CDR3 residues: CASSFRLAGGETQYF. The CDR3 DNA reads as TGTGCCAGCAGCTTCCGGCTAGCGGGAGGAGAGACCCAGTACTTC.

The CDR3 DNA is TGTGCCACCGGGACAGGGGTCTCACCCCTCCACTTT. Its protein product is CATGTGVSPLHF. The chain carries TRBV6-6 and TRBJ1-6, with 10 bases that match TRBD1. The CDR3 extends over 12 amino acids. CDR1 is MNHNY, CDR2 SVGAGI, per germline (reference sequence). Trimming at V came to 10 bases and at J to 10 bases, leaving 4 bases not matched to a gene.

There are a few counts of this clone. DNA of the CDR3: TGTGCCAGCAGCTCCCGGACAGCCAACTATGGCTACACCTTC. Residues: CASSSRTANYGYTF. The chain combines TRBV7-8 with TRBJ1-2, with D perhaps TRBD1 (6 bases). V shed 4 bases and J shed 2 bases, with 11 bases lying between them. This CDR3 comprises 14 residues. Germline assignment: CDR1 SGHVS and CDR2 FQNEAQ. Full variable domain (remainder filled in from reference TRBV7-8 and TRBJ1-2): GAGVSQSPRYKVAKRGQDVALRCDPISGHVSLFWYQQALGQGPEFLTYFQNEAQLDKSGLPSDRFFAERPEGSVSTLKIQRTQQEDSAVYLCASSSRTANYGYTFGSGTRLTVV.

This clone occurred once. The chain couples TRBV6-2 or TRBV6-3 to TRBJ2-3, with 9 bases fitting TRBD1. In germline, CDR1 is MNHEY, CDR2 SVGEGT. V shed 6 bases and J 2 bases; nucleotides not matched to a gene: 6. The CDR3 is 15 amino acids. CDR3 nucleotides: TGTGCCAGCAGCCCCGGGACAGGGAACACAGATACGCAGTATTTT. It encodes CASSPGTGNTDTQYF.

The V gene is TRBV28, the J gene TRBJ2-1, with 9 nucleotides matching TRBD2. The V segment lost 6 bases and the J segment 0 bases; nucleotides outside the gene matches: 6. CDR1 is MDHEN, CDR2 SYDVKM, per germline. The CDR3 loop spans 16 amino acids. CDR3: CASRTNSGGSYNEQFF. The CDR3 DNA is TGTGCCAGCAGAACTAATAGCGGGGGCTCCTACAATGAGCAGTTCTTC.

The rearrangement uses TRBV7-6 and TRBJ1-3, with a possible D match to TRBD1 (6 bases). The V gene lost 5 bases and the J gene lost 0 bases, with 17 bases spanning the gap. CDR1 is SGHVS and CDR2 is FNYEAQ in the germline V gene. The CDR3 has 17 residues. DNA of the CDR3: TGTGCCAGCAGCCTCCAACAGGGACCCGGCTCTGGAAACACCATATATTTT. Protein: CASSLQQGPGSGNTIYF.

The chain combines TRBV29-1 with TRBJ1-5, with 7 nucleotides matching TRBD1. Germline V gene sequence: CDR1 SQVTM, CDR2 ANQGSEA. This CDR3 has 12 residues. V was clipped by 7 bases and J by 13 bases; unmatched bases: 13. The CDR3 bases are TGCAGCGCCTGGGACAGTTATCTTGGTCAGCATTTT. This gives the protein CSAWDSYLGQHF. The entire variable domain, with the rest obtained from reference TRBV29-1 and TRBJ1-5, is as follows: SAVISQKPSRDICQRGTSLTIQCQVDSQVTMMFWYRQQPGQSLTLIATANQGSEATYESGFVIDKFPISRPNLTFSTLTVSNMSPEDSSIYLCSAWDSYLGQHFGDGTRLSIL.

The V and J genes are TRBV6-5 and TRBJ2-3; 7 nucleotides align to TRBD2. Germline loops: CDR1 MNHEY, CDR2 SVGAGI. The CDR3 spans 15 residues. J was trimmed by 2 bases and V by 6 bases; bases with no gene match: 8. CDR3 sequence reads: CASSSMRGFTDTQYF. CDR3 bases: TGTGCCAGCAGCTCTATGCGGGGGTTCACAGATACGCAGTATTTT.

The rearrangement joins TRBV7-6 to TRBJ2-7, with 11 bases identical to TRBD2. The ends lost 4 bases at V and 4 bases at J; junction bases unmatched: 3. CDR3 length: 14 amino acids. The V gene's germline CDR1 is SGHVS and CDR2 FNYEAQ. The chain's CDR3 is CASSSLAGGYEQYV. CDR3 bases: TGTGCCAGCAGCTCTCTAGCGGGGGGATACGAGCAGTACGTC.

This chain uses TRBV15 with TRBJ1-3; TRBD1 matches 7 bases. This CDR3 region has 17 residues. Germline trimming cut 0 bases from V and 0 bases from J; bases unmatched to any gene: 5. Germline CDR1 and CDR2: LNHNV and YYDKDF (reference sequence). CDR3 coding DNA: TGTGCCACCAGCAGAGATGAGACAGGGAGCTCTGGAAACACCATATATTTT. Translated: CATSRDETGSSGNTIYF.

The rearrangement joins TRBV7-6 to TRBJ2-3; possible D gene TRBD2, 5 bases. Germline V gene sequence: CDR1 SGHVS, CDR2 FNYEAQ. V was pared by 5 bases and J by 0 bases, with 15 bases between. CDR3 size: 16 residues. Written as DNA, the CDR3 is TGTGCCAGCAGCACCCTTAGCGCATCTAGCACAGATACGCAGTATTTT. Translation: CASSTLSASSTDTQYF.

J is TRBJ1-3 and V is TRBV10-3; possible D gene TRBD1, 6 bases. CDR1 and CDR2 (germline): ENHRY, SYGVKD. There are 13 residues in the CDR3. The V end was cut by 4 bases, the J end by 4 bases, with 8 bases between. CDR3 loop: CAISAGQGNTIYF. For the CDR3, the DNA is TGTGCCATCAGTGCCGGACAGGGAAACACCATATATTTT.

CDR3: CAWSRNPGSSNQPQHF. Here the CDR3 DNA reads TGTGCCTGGAGCAGGAACCCCGGGAGTAGCAATCAGCCCCAGCATTTT. The chain combines TRBV30 with TRBJ1-5; D gene unclear. Deletions cut 3 bases from V and 0 bases from J, with 15 bases between. The CDR3 runs to 16 residues. The germline gives CDR1 GTSNPN, CDR2 SVGIG (reference sequence).